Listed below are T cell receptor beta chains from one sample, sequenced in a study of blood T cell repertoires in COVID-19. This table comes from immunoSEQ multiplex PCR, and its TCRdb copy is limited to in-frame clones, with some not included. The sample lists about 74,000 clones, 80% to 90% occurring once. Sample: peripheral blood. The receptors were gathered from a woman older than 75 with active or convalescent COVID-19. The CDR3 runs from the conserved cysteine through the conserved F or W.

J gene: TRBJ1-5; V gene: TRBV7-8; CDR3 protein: CASSDPLGGTGQHF
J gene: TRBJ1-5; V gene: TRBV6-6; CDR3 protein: CASSYSKGRSNQPQHF
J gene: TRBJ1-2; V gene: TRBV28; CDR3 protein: CASRPTGYYGYTF
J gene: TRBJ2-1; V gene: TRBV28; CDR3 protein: CASSLGAGGPDEQFF
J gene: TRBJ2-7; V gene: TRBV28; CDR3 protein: CASFDGVYEQYF
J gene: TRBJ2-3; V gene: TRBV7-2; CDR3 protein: CASSFGGILTTDTQYF
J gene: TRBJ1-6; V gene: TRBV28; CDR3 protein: CASTPSAGLGAFYNSPLHF
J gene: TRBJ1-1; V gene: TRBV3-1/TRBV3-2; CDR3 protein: CASQDLPKNTEAFF
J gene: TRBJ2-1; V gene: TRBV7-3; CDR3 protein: CATHRGGFGDEQFF
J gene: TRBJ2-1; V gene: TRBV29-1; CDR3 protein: CSVAGLAGGSSYNEQFF